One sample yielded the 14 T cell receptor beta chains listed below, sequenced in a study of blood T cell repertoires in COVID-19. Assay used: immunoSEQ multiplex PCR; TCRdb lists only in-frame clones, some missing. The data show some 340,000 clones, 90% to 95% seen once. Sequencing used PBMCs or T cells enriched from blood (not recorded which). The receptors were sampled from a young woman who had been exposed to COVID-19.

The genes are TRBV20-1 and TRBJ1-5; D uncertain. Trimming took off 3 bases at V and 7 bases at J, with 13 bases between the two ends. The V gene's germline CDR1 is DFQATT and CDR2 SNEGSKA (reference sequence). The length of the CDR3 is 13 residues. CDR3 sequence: CSASSGIRQPQHF. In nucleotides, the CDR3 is TGCAGTGCTAGTTCCGGTATCCGGCAGCCCCAGCATTTT.

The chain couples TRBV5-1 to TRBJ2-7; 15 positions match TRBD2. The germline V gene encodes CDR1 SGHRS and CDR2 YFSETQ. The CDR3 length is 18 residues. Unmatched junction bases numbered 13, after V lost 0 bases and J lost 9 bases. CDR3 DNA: TGCGCCAGCAGCTTGGGCGGACTAGCGGGGGGGCCTCAGTCGGTGCAGTACTTC. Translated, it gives CASSLGGLAGGPQSVQYF.

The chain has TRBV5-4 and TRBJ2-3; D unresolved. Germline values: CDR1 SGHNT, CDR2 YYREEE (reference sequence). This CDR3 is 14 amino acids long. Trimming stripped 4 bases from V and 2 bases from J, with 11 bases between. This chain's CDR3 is CASSPEASTDTQYF. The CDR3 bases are TGTGCCAGCAGCCCCGAAGCTTCCACAGATACGCAGTATTTT.

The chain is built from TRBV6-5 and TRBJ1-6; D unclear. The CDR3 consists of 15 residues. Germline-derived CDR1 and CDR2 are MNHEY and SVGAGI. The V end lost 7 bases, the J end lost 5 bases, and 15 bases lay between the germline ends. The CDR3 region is CASTAERGNNSPLHF. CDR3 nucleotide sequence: TGTGCCAGCACAGCAGAACGAGGGAATAATTCACCCCTCCACTTT.

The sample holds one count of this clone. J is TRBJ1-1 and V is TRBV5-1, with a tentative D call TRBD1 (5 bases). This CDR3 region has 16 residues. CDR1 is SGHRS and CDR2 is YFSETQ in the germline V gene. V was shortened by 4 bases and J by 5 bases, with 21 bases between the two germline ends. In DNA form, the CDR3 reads TGCGCCAGCAGCCTAACGGACCTAAGGCGGGGGACTGAAGCTTTCTTT. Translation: CASSLTDLRRGTEAFF.

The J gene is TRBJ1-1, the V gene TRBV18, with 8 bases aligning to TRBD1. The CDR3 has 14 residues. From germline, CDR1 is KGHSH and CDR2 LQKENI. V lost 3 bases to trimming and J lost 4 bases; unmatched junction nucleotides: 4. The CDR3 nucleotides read TGTGCCAGCTCACCCGACAGGGGAAGCACTGAAGCTTTCTTT. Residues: CASSPDRGSTEAFF. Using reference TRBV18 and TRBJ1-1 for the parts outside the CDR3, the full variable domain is NAGVMQNPRHLVRRRGQEARLRCSPMKGHSHVYWYRQLPEEGLKFMVYLQKENIIDESGMPKERFSAEFPKEGPSILRIQQVVRGDSAAYFCASSPDRGSTEAFFGQGTRLTVV.

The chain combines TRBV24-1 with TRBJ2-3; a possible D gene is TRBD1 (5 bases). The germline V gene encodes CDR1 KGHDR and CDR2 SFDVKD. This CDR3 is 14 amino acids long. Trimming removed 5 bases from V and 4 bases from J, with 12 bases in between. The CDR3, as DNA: TGTGCCACCAGTGGTCCAGGGTTCGCAGATACGCAGTATTTT. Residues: CATSGPGFADTQYF.

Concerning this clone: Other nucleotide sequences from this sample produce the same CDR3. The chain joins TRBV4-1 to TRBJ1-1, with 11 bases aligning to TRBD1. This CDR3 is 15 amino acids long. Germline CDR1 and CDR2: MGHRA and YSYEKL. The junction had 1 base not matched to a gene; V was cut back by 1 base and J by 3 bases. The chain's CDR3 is CASSQGTGGDTEAFF. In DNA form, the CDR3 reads TGCGCCAGCAGCCAAGGGACAGGGGGCGACACTGAAGCTTTCTTT.

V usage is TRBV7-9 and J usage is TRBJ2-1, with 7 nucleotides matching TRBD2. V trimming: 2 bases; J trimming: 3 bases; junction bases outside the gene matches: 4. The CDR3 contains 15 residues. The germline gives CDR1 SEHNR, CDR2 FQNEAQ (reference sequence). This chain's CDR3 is CASSLFGGVYNEQFF. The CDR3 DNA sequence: TGTGCCAGCAGCTTATTTGGGGGGGTCTACAATGAGCAGTTCTTC.

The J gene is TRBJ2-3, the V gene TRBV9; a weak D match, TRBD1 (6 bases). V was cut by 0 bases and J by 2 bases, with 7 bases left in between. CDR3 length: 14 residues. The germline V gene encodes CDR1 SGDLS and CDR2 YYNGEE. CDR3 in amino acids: CASSVDRDTDTQYF. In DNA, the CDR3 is TGTGCCAGCAGCGTAGACAGGGACACAGATACGCAGTATTTT.

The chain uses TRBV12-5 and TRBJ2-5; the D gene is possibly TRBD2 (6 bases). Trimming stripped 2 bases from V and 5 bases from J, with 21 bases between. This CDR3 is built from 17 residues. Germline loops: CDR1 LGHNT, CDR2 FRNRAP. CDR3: CASGLPTTGEAGETQYF. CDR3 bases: TGTGCTAGTGGTTTGCCAACGACCGGGGAGGCTGGGGAGACCCAGTACTTC.

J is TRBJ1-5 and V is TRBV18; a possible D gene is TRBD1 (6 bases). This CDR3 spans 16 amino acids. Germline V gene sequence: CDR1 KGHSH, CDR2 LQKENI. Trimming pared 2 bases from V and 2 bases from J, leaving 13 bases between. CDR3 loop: CASSPGGGGGNQPQHF. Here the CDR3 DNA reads TGTGCCAGCTCACCAGGGGGGGGCGGCGGCAATCAGCCCCAGCATTTT.

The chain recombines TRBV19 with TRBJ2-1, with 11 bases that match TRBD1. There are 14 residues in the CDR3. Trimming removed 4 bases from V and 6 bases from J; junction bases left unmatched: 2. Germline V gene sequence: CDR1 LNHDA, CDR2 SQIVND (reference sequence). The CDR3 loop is CASSKGTGGNEQFF. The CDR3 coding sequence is TGTGCCAGTAGTAAGGGGACAGGGGGCAATGAGCAGTTCTTC.

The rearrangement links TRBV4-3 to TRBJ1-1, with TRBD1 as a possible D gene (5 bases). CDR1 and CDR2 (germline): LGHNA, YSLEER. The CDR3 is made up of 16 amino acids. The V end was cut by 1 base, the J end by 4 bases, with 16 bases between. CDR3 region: CASSQVGWQGGTEAFF. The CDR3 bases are TGCGCCAGCAGCCAAGTAGGGTGGCAGGGAGGCACTGAAGCTTTCTTT.